What follows are 27 T cell receptor beta chains derived from one specimen sequenced in a study of blood T cells in healthy people across ages. With a J-beta primer mix and a sample-barcoded 5' primer, a second PCR ran about 7 to 12 cycles. Each CDR3 protein is one row after TCRdb ran MiXCR on the 5' RACE reads. The sample records some 1,800,000 distinct CDR3 sequences, roughly two fifths being singletons. Sequenced: blood. These receptors all stem from a human donor in good health.

The chain links TRBV7-2 to TRBJ2-4; D might be TRBD1 or TRBD2, each matching 6 bases. Germline loops: CDR1 SGHTA, CDR2 FQGNSA. Between the trimmed V and J ends, which lost 4 bases and 1 base, there was a span of 17 bases. This CDR3 region has 17 residues. CDR3 DNA: TGTGCCAGCAGCTCAATCGAGGGGGGCTTCGCCAAAAACATTCAGTACTTC. It translates to CASSSIEGGFAKNIQYF. Full variable domain (outside the CDR3, taken from reference TRBV7-2 and TRBJ2-4): GAGVSQSPSNKVTEKGKDVELRCDPISGHTALYWYRQSLGQGLEFLIYFQGNSAPDKSGLPSDRFSAERTGGSVSTLTIQRTQQEDSAVYLCASSSIEGGFAKNIQYFGAGTRLSVL.

The chain recombines TRBV7-2 with TRBJ2-3, with 7 nucleotides matching TRBD2. Per the germline V gene, CDR1 is SGHTA and CDR2 is FQGNSA. The CDR3 is 15 amino acids. The V segment lost 5 bases and the J segment 4 bases; nucleotides outside the gene matches: 9. The DNA for the CDR3 is TGTGCCAGCAGCCCCCGGGGGGTAGGCCCAGATACGCAGTATTTT. Amino acids: CASSPRGVGPDTQYF.

This clonotype was counted between two and nine times. V gene TRBV9 combines with J gene TRBJ2-7; the D gene is possibly TRBD1 (5 bases). Germline values: CDR1 SGDLS, CDR2 YYNGEE. With 0 bases removed from V and 2 bases from J, the gap between germline ends came to 9 bases. The CDR3 has 14 residues. CDR3 amino acids: CASSVGDSAYEQYF. The CDR3 DNA follows: TGTGCCAGCAGCGTAGGAGACAGCGCCTACGAGCAGTACTTC.

The chain employs TRBV6-2 or TRBV6-3 and TRBJ2-1; 11 nucleotides align to TRBD2. This CDR3 is 15 amino acids long. V gave up 6 bases and J gave up 6 bases; unmatched junction bases: 7. Germline CDR1 and CDR2: MNHEY and SVGEGT. The CDR3 DNA is TGTGCCAGCAGCTCACCCGGGACTAGCGGCAATGAGCAGTTCTTC. Encoded protein: CASSSPGTSGNEQFF.

V and J are TRBV6-2 or TRBV6-3 and TRBJ2-3; D gene uncertain. The CDR3 is 12 amino acids. Germline V gives CDR1 MNHEY, CDR2 SVGEGT. Deletions cut 7 bases from V and 3 bases from J, with 8 bases between. The CDR3 DNA sequence: TGTGCCAGCACTAGAGCGACAGATACGCAGTATTTT. It translates to CASTRATDTQYF.

The rearrangement uses TRBV6-1 and TRBJ2-7; 8 nucleotides agree with TRBD2. The CDR3 covers 15 residues. The germline CDR1 and CDR2 sequences are MNHNS and SASEGT. V gave up 6 bases and J gave up 3 bases; unmatched junction bases: 10. The CDR3 DNA sequence: TGTGCCAGCAGGGAATTTAGCGGGGTCTTCTACGAGCAGTACTTC. Protein product: CASREFSGVFYEQYF.

The V and J genes are TRBV4-2 and TRBJ1-4; no clear D gene. Germline CDR1 and CDR2: LGHNA and YNFKEQ. CDR3 length: 16 residues. Trimming took 0 bases from V and 5 from J, leaving 13 bases between them. CDR3 nucleotide sequence: TGTGCCAGCAGCCAAGATGGCTCCACGGGAAATGAAAAACTGTTTTTT. Protein product: CASSQDGSTGNEKLFF.

Regarding this clonotype: A junction boundary mismatches the germline segment, possibly from a read error. The chain couples TRBV14 to TRBJ1-1; D may be TRBD1 (5 bases). Germline V lookup: CDR1 SGHDN, CDR2 FVKESK. CDR3 length: 15 residues. The chain's CDR3 is CASSQAWVGEAEAFF. CDR3 nucleotides: TGTGCCAGCAGTCAAGCCTGGGTGGGGGAGGCTGAAGCTTTCTTT.

This chain joins TRBV7-8 and TRBJ1-5, with TRBD1 as a possible D gene (6 bases). The germline V gene has CDR1 SGHVS and CDR2 FQNEAQ. The CDR3 extends over 13 amino acids. V was trimmed by 5 bases and J by 9 bases, leaving 14 bases between them. CDR3 region: CASSPRGAGPQHF. The CDR3 nucleotides read TGTGCCAGCAGCCCCAGGGGCGCGGGGCCCCAGCATTTT.

This clonotype has more than one count but fewer than ten. The V gene is TRBV20-1, the J gene TRBJ2-7; possibly TRBD1 for D (6 bases). V was clipped by 0 bases and J by 4 bases, with 16 bases between them. This CDR3 contains 15 residues. CDR1 is DFQATT and CDR2 is SNEGSKA in the germline V gene (reference sequence). CDR3 region: CSARDSGAEDYEQYF. For the CDR3, the DNA is TGCAGTGCTAGAGATTCAGGGGCGGAAGATTACGAGCAGTACTTC.

Only a few counts were recorded for this clonotype. V and J are TRBV7-2 and TRBJ2-7; no reliable D call. Germline CDR1 reads SGHTA; CDR2 reads FQGNSA. CDR3 size: 16 residues. The V end lost 4 bases, the J end lost 0 bases, and 16 bases lay between the germline ends. The DNA of the CDR3 is TGTGCCAGCAGCTCAAGAACCCGGACGGGCTCCTACGAGCAGTACTTC. Protein sequence: CASSSRTRTGSYEQYF. Supplemented by reference TRBV7-2 and TRBJ2-7, the full variable domain reads GAGVSQSPSNKVTEKGKDVELRCDPISGHTALYWYRQSLGQGLEFLIYFQGNSAPDKSGLPSDRFSAERTGGSVSTLTIQRTQQEDSAVYLCASSSRTRTGSYEQYFGPGTRLTVT.

The table lists this clonotype with a few counts. This chain connects TRBV20-1 to TRBJ2-1, with a weak D call TRBD2 (6 bases). V was cut by 3 bases and J by 3 bases, with 12 bases left in between. The CDR3 extends over 14 amino acids. Germline values: CDR1 DFQATT, CDR2 SNEGSKA (reference sequence). CDR3 nucleotides: TGCAGTGCTAGTTTGGCGGGGTTCTACAATGAGCAGTTCTTC. Protein product: CSASLAGFYNEQFF.

The V call is TRBV4-3, the J call TRBJ1-4; D not certain. The V end lost 0 bases, the J end lost 4 bases, and 12 bases lay between the germline ends. From germline, CDR1 is LGHNA and CDR2 YSLEER. The CDR3 sequence is 16 residues long. The DNA of the CDR3 is TGCGCCAGCAGCCAAGATCTTGGGGAGGGTAATGAAAAACTGTTTTTT. This sequence encodes CASSQDLGEGNEKLFF.

This clonotype was picked up a small number of times. This rearrangement joins TRBV3-1 to TRBJ2-4; D gene unclear. Germline V gene lookup returns CDR1 LGHDT and CDR2 YNNKEL (reference sequence). Trimming pared 3 bases from V and 0 bases from J, leaving 12 bases between. The CDR3 consists of 16 residues. CDR3 nucleotides: TGTGCCAGCAGCCACCGTGGGCCTCTAGCCAAAAACATTCAGTACTTC. Residues: CASSHRGPLAKNIQYF.

This clonotype was picked up a small number of times. The chain uses TRBV10-3 and TRBJ1-5; a possible D gene is TRBD1 (5 bases). CDR3 length: 13 residues. Trimming pared 7 bases from V and 5 bases from J, leaving 12 bases between. The germline gives CDR1 ENHRY, CDR2 SYGVKD. The CDR3 loop is CAITRQLDQPQHF. CDR3 coding DNA: TGTGCCATCACCAGACAGCTAGATCAGCCCCAGCATTTT.

This clonotype was observed a handful of times. V usage is TRBV25-1 and J usage is TRBJ2-7; possibly TRBD1 for D (5 bases). Trimming pared 1 base from V and 5 bases from J, leaving 15 bases between. From germline, CDR1 is MGHDK and CDR2 SYGVNS. CDR3 length: 15 residues. DNA for the CDR3: TGTGCCAGCAGTGAATCTGTGAGCATCAGGGACGAGCAGTACTTC. Amino acids: CASSESVSIRDEQYF.

This clonotype was found a few times. The chain recombines TRBV4-3 with TRBJ2-7, with D possibly TRBD2 on 6 matching bases. V was pared by 1 base and J by 3 bases, with 10 bases between. The CDR3 runs 14 residues. Germline V gene data show CDR1 as LGHNA and CDR2 as YSLEER. CDR3 sequence (DNA): TGCGCCAGCAGCCAAGCGGCGGGAAGCTACGAGCAGTACTTC. It is translated as CASSQAAGSYEQYF.

This clonotype came up many times. CDR3 sequence (DNA): TGTGCCATCAGTAATGGAGTGGATCAGCCCCAGCATTTT. Translated, it gives CAISNGVDQPQHF. J is TRBJ1-5 and V is TRBV10-3; D not resolved. The germline V gene encodes CDR1 ENHRY and CDR2 SYGVKD. The CDR3 sequence is 13 residues long. Trimming left V 5 bases short and J 5 bases short, with 10 bases between.

The chain combines TRBV25-1 with TRBJ1-2; D gene unclear. The ends were cut back, 4 bases at V and 4 bases at J, with 10 bases in the middle. This CDR3 is 13 amino acids long. The V gene's germline CDR1 is MGHDK and CDR2 SYGVNS. The CDR3 spells CASSAPGIYGYTF. Here the CDR3 DNA reads TGTGCCAGCAGTGCCCCGGGGATCTATGGCTACACCTTC.

On this clonotype itself: A much larger clone lies a single base off, so this may be a read error. The chain has TRBV28 and TRBJ2-5; 12 bases are shared with TRBD1. The CDR3 runs 15 residues. The germline CDR1 and CDR2 sequences are MDHEN and SYDVKM. Losses at the gene ends were 3 bases for V and 9 bases for J; bases not matched to a gene: 8. CDR3 bases: TGTGCCAGCAGTTTCGGGACAGGGGGCCCGGAGGCCCAGTACTTC. It yields the protein CASSFGTGGPEAQYF. Full variable domain (missing parts from reference TRBV28 and TRBJ2-5): DVKVTQSSRYLVKRTGEKVFLECVQDMDHENMFWYRQDPGLGLRLIYFSYDVKMKEKGDIPEGYSVSREKKERFSLILESASTNQTSMYLCASSFGTGGPEAQYFGPGTRLLVL.

Of note for this clonotype: This may arise from a read error, as a much more abundant clone is one base away. CDR3 bases: TGCGCCAGCAACTTGCTAGCGGGGGGCCTCCAAGAGACCCAGTACTTC. It encodes CASNLLAGGLQETQYF. The rearrangement uses TRBV5-1 and TRBJ2-5, with 11 bases that match TRBD2. The germline V gene encodes CDR1 SGHRS and CDR2 YFSETQ. The CDR3 runs to 16 residues.

The chain carries TRBV9 and TRBJ1-2, with TRBD1 identical over 8 bases. V trimming: 2 bases; J trimming: 4 bases; junction bases outside the gene matches: 7. CDR3 length equals 15 residues. CDR1 is SGDLS and CDR2 is YYNGEE in the germline V gene. CDR3 DNA sequence: TGTGCCAGCAGCGTCCCCGGGACAGGCTTCTATGGCTACACCTTC. Translation gives CASSVPGTGFYGYTF. Using reference TRBV9 and TRBJ1-2 for the parts outside the CDR3, the full variable domain is DSGVTQTPKHLITATGQRVTLRCSPRSGDLSVYWYQQSLDQGLQFLIQYYNGEERAKGNILERFSAQQFPDLHSELNLSSLELGDSALYFCASSVPGTGFYGYTFGSGTRLTVV.

This clonotype turned up a few times. This sequence joins TRBV12-3 or TRBV12-4 and TRBJ1-1; 8 positions agree with TRBD1. CDR3 length: 14 amino acids. Trimming cost V 8 bases and J 6 bases; bases outside gene matches: 11. CDR3 nucleotides: TGTGCCAGCTGCCTAGGACAGGGTGTACCTGAAGCTTTCTTT. As protein: CASCLGQGVPEAFF.

The chain links TRBV4-1 to TRBJ2-3, with 7 bases aligning to TRBD2. Trimming at V came to 2 bases and at J to 6 bases, leaving 11 bases not matched to a gene. Looked up from germline, CDR1 is MGHRA and CDR2 is YSYEKL. This CDR3 region has 16 residues. CDR3 region: CASSQTAGVNGDTQYF. The DNA of the CDR3 is TGCGCCAGCAGCCAAACGGCGGGGGTCAACGGGGATACGCAGTATTTT.

This chain joins TRBV7-8 and TRBJ2-1, with a possible D match to TRBD2 (7 bases). This CDR3 contains 15 residues. CDR1 is SGHVS, CDR2 FQNEAQ, per germline. Trimming removed 1 base from V and 5 bases from J, with 12 bases in between. The CDR3: CASSLVGGLHNEQFF. The CDR3 region has the DNA TGTGCCAGCAGCTTAGTGGGGGGGCTCCACAATGAGCAGTTCTTC.

This clonotype was detected only a few times. The CDR3 region has the DNA TGTGCCAGCAGCTTAACAGGAGGAGGATACTACGAGCAGTACTTC. This sequence encodes CASSLTGGGYYEQYF. The chain carries TRBV7-3 and TRBJ2-5; D may be TRBD2 (5 bases). Near its end, the DNA agrees better with TRBJ2-7, so the J call may be wrong. The CDR3 has 15 amino acids. The germline V gene encodes CDR1 SGHTA and CDR2 FQGTGA.

The chain carries TRBV4-2 and TRBJ1-2; 10 bases map to TRBD1. Germline CDR1 LGHNA, CDR2 YNFKEQ. The CDR3 loop spans 16 amino acids. J gave up 8 bases and V 1 base, and 10 bases lay outside the gene matches. CDR3 sequence: CASSQAGQGSIDGYTF. CDR3 bases: TGTGCCAGCAGCCAAGCGGGACAGGGGTCGATTGACGGCTACACCTTC.